This T cell receptor beta chain was identified in a study of identical twins. TCRdb reprocessed the 5' RACE reads with MiXCR, giving one entry per CDR3 protein. The sample lists fewer than 250,000 distinct CDR3 sequences, 6% to 8% occurring once. Germline CDR1 MGHRA, CDR2 YSYEKL. J was trimmed by 6 bases and V by 0 bases; bases with no gene match: 2. The CDR3 consists of 15 residues. This clonotype was recorded many times. This sample also appeared in a second study, on yellow fever vaccine responses in identical twins.

The sequenced material came from CD8+ T cells sorted from blood. This clonotype was obtained from a young woman in good health. The rearrangement uses TRBV4-1 and TRBJ2-7; 13 bases fit TRBD2. The CDR3 protein is CASSQEWTSGSEQYF. The CDR3 DNA reads TGCGCCAGCAGCCAAGAGTGGACTAGCGGGAGCGAGCAGTACTTC.